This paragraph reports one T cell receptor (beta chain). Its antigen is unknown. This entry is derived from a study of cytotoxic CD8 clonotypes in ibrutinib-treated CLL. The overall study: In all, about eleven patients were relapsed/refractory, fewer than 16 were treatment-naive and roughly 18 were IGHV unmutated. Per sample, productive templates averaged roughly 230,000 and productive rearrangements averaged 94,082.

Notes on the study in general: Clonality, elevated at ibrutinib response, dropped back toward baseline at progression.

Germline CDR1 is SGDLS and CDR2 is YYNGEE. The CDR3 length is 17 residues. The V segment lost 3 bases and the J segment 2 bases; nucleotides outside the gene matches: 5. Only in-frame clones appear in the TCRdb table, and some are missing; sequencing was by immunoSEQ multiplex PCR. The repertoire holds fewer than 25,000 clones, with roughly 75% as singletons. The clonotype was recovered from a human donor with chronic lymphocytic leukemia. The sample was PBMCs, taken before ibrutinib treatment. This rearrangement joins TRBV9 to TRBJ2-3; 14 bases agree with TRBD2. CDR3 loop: CASSAGTSGSYTDTQYF. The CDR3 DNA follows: TGTGCCAGCAGCGCCGGGACTAGCGGGAGCTACACAGATACGCAGTATTTT.